The next 11 T cell receptor beta chains were all read from a single sample in a study of blood T cell repertoires in COVID-19. TCRdb keeps only in-frame clones here, not all; method: immunoSEQ multiplex PCR. Of 490,000 or so clones detected, 88% appear once; the ten largest clones hold 1.5% to 2%. The sample consisted of PBMCs or T cells enriched from blood (not recorded which). The receptors here all came from a woman aged 40 to 50 who had recovered from COVID-19.

V is TRBV19 and J is TRBJ2-7; 10 bases map to TRBD1. The CDR3 is 18 residues long. The germline gives CDR1 LNHDA, CDR2 SQIVND (reference sequence). V dropped 4 bases and J dropped 1; count of bases not matched to a gene: 13. This chain's CDR3 is CASSTHRDRGGMSYEQYF. CDR3 coding DNA: TGTGCCAGTAGTACCCACCGGGACAGGGGCGGGATGTCCTACGAGCAGTACTTC.

The V and J genes are TRBV6-6 and TRBJ1-1; D is unresolved. Trimming took off 5 bases at V and 0 bases at J, with 22 bases between the two ends. CDR3 length: 18 amino acids. The germline V gene has CDR1 MNHNY and CDR2 SVGAGI (reference sequence). The CDR3 loop reads CASSHWTMGVPLNTEAFF. In nucleotides, the CDR3 is TGTGCCAGCAGTCATTGGACCATGGGAGTGCCCCTGAACACTGAAGCTTTCTTT.

The chain uses TRBV21-1 and TRBJ2-3; TRBD2 is taken as the D call from the table, unchecked against the DNA. TRBV21-1 corresponds to a pseudogene. The CDR3 length is 16 residues. The DNA for the CDR3 is TGTGCCAGCAGCAAAGCAGGAGGGAAATCGGCAGATACGCAGTATTTT. The encoded protein is CASSKAGGKSADTQYF.

The V call is TRBV4-3, the J call TRBJ2-1, with 11 bases matching TRBD1. Germline-derived CDR1 and CDR2 are LGHNA and YSLEER. CDR3 length: 15 residues. V dropped 4 bases and J dropped 6; count of bases not matched to a gene: 5. CDR3 coding DNA: TGCGCCAGCAGCCTACTCGGGACAGGGGGCAATGAGCAGTTCTTC. It encodes CASSLLGTGGNEQFF.

This sequence joins TRBV7-8 and TRBJ1-5, with TRBD1 matching over 8 bases. The ends lost 5 bases at V and 1 base at J; junction bases unmatched: 7. CDR3 length equals 16 residues. CDR1 SGHVS and CDR2 FQNEAQ come from the germline V gene. CDR3 in DNA: TGTGCCAGCAGCGCGGGACAGGCGAGAAGCAATCAGCCCCAGCATTTT. Translated, it gives CASSAGQARSNQPQHF.

V is TRBV18 and J is TRBJ2-1; 8 bases align to TRBD2. The trim removed 4 bases at V and 0 bases at J, leaving 8 bases unmatched. Per the germline V gene, CDR1 is KGHSH and CDR2 is LQKENI. CDR3 length: 17 amino acids. CDR3 sequence reads: CASSLSISGASYNEQFF. CDR3 bases: TGTGCCAGCTCACTTTCGATTAGCGGGGCCTCCTACAATGAGCAGTTCTTC.

This chain connects TRBV29-1 to TRBJ1-2; D unresolved. Trimming shortened V by 3 bases and J by 6 bases, and 5 bases separated the two germline ends. The CDR3 is 10 residues long. Looked up from germline, CDR1 is SQVTM and CDR2 is ANQGSEA. DNA of the CDR3: TGCAGCGTTGATGTCAATGGCTACACCTTC. Translation: CSVDVNGYTF.

The rearrangement uses TRBV6-5 and TRBJ1-5; D is possibly TRBD1 (6 bases). Trimming took 8 bases from V and 0 from J, leaving 14 bases between them. Germline-derived CDR1 and CDR2 are MNHEY and SVGAGI. The CDR3 has 15 amino acids. The CDR3 protein is CASWAGALSNQPQHF. The CDR3, as DNA: TGTGCCAGCTGGGCAGGGGCCCTTAGCAATCAGCCCCAGCATTTT.

This sequence joins TRBV7-2 and TRBJ1-2, with a tentative D call TRBD1 (6 bases). Trimming removed 3 bases at V and 3 bases at J, with 11 bases between. The CDR3 runs 14 residues. CDR1 is SGHTA, CDR2 FQGNSA, per germline. Here the CDR3 reads CASSLGAVDYGYTF. CDR3 nucleotides: TGTGCCAGCAGCTTGGGGGCAGTGGACTATGGCTACACCTTC.

The chain links TRBV7-9 to TRBJ1-5; 7 nucleotides match TRBD1. Germline values: CDR1 SEHNR, CDR2 FQNEAQ (reference sequence). V shed 7 bases, J shed 3 bases, and the junction held 6 bases outside the gene matches. The CDR3 length is 14 residues. The CDR3 protein is CASTDDRVNQPQHF. The CDR3 DNA is TGTGCCAGCACCGACGACAGGGTCAATCAGCCCCAGCATTTT. Looking up the rest from reference TRBV7-9 and TRBJ1-5 gives the full variable domain: DTGVSQNPRHKITKRGQNVTFRCDPISEHNRLYWYRQTLGQGPEFLTYFQNEAQLEKSRLLSDRFSAERPKGSFSTLEIQRTEQGDSAMYLCASTDDRVNQPQHFGDGTRLSIL.

This clone has a handful of counts. The V gene is TRBV28, the J gene TRBJ1-1; TRBD1 is a possible D gene (6 bases). V dropped 6 bases and J dropped 11 bases, with 16 bases sitting between them. Germline V gene sequence: CDR1 MDHEN, CDR2 SYDVKM. This CDR3 contains 12 residues. Here the CDR3 reads CASRISQGGAFF. CDR3 DNA sequence: TGTGCCAGCAGGATATCACAGGGCGGGGCTTTCTTT.